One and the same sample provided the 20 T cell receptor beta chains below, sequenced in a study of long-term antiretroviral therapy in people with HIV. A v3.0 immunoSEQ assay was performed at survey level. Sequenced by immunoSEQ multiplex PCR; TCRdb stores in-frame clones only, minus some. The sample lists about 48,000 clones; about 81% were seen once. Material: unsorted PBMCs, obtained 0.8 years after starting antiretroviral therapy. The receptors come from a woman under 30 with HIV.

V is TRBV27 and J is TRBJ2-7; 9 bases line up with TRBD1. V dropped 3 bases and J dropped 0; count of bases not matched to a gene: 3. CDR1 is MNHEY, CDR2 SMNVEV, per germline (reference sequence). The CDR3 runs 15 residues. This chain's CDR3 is CASSLTGGSSYEQYF. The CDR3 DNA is TGTGCCAGCAGTTTGACAGGGGGGAGCTCCTACGAGCAGTACTTC.

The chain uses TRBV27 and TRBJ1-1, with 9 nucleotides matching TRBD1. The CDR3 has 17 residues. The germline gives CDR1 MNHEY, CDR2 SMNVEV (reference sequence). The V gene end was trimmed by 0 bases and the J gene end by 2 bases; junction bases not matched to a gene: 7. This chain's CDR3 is CASSLSTVTGGNTEAFF. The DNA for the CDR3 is TGTGCCAGCAGTTTATCAACTGTGACAGGGGGAAACACTGAAGCTTTCTTT.

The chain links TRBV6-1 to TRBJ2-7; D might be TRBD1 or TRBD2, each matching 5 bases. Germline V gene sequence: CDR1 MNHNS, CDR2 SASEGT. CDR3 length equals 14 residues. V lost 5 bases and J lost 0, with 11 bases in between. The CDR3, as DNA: TGTGCCAGCAGTCGGGACCGTTTCTCCTACGAGCAGTACTTC. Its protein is CASSRDRFSYEQYF.

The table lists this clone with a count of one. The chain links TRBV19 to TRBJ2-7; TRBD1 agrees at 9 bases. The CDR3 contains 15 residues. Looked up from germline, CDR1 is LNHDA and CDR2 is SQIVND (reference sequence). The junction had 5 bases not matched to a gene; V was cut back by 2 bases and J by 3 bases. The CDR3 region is CASSIPGTGFYEQYF. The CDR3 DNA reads TGTGCCAGTAGTATACCCGGGACAGGGTTCTACGAGCAGTACTTC.

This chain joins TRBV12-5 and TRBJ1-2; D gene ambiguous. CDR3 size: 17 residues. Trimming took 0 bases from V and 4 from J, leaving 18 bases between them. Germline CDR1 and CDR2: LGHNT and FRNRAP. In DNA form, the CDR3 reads TGTGCTAGTGGTTTGGTAACGGTACCCCGGGATGGCTATGGCTACACCTTC. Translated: CASGLVTVPRDGYGYTF.

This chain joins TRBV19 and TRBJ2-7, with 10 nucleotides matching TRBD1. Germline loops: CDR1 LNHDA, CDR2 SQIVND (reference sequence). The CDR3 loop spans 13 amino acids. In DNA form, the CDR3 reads TGTGTACAAAGACAGGGGGCCTCCTACGAGCAGTACTTC. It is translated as CVQRQGASYEQYF.

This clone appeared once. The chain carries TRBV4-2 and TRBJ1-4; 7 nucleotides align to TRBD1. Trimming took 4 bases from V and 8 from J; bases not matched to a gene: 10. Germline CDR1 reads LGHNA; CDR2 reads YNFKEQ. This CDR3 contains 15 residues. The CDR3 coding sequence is TGTGCCAGCAGCCGGGCATTCGGGACAGAAGAAAAACTGTTTTTT. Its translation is CASSRAFGTEEKLFF.

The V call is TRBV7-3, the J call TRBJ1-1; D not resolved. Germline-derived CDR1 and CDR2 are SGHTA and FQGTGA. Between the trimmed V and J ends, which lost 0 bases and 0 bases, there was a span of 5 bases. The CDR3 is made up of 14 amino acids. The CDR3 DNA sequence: TGTGCCAGCAGCTTAACGACGGTGAACACTGAAGCTTTCTTT. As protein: CASSLTTVNTEAFF.

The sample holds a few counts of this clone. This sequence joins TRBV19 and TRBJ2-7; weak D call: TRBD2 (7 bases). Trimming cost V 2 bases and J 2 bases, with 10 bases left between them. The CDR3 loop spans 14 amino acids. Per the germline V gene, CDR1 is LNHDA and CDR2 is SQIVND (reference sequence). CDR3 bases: TGTGCCAGTAGTATAATCGGGGGGCCCTACGAGCAGTACTTC. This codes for CASSIIGGPYEQYF.

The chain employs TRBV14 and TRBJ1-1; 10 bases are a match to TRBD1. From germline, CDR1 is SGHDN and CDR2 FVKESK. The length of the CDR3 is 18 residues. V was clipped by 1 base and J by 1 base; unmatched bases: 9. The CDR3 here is CASSQVRDRGQQNTEAFF. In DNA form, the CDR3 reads TGTGCCAGCAGCCAAGTACGGGACAGGGGACAGCAGAACACTGAAGCTTTCTTT. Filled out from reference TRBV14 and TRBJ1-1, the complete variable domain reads EAGVTQFPSHSVIEKGQTVTLRCDPISGHDNLYWYRRVMGKEIKFLLHFVKESKQDESGMPNNRFLAERTGGTYSTLKVQPAELEDSGVYFCASSQVRDRGQQNTEAFFGQGTRLTVV.

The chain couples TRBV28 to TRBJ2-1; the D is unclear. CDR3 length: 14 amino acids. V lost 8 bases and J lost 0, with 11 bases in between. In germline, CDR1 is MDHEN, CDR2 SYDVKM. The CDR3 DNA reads TGTGCCAGCGGCGAAGTGAGCTCCTACAATGAGCAGTTCTTC. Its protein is CASGEVSSYNEQFF. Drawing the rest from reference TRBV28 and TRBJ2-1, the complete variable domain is DVKVTQSSRYLVKRTGEKVFLECVQDMDHENMFWYRQDPGLGLRLIYFSYDVKMKEKGDIPEGYSVSREKKERFSLILESASTNQTSMYLCASGEVSSYNEQFFGPGTRLTVL.

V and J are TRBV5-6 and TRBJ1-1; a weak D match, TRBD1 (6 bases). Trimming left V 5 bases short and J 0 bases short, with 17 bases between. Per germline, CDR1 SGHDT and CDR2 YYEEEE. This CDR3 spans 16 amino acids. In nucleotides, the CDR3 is TGTGCCAGCAGACCGGAGGGGGGCACGATGAACACTGAAGCTTTCTTT. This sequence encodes CASRPEGGTMNTEAFF.

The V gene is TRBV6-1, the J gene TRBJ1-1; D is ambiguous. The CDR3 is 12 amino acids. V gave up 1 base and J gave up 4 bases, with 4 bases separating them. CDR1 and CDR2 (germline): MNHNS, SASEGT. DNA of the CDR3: TGTGCCAGCAGTGAAGGGGGCACTGAAGCTTTCTTT. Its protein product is CASSEGGTEAFF.

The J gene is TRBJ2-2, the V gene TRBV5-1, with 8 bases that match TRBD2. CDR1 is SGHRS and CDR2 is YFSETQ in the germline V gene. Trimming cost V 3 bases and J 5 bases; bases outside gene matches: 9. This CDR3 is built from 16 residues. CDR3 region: CASSSRTGRGTGELFF. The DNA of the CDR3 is TGCGCCAGCAGCTCACGAACCGGGAGGGGGACCGGGGAGCTGTTTTTT. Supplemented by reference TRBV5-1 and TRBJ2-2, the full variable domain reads KAGVTQTPRYLIKTRGQQVTLSCSPISGHRSVSWYQQTPGQGLQFLFEYFSETQRNKGNFPGRFSGRQFSNSRSEMNVSTLELGDSALYLCASSSRTGRGTGELFFGEGSRLTVL.

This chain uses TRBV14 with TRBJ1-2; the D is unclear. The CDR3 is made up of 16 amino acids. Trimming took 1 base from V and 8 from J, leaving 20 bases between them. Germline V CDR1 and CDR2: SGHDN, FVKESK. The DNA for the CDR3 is TGTGCCAGCAGCCAAGTTCGGGGTCGGATCAGCCGGGGCTACACCTTC. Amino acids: CASSQVRGRISRGYTF.

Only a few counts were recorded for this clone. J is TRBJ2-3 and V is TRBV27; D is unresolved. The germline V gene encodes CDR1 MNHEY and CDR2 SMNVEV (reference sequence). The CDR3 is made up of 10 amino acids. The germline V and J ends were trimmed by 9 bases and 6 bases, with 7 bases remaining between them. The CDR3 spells CASLGDTQYF. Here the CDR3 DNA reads TGTGCCAGTCTTGGGGATACGCAGTATTTT.

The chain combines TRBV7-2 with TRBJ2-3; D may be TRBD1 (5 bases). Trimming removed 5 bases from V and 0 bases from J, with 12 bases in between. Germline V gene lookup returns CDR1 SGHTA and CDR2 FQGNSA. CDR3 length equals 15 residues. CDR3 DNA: TGTGCCAGCAGCATTGGACAACCTAGCACAGATACGCAGTATTTT. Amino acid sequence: CASSIGQPSTDTQYF.

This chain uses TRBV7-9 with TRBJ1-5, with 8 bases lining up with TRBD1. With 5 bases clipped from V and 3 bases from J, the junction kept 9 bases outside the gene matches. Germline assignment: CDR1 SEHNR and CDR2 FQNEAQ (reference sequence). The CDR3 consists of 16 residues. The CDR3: CASSPLDRVANQPQHF. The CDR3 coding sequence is TGTGCCAGCAGCCCCTTGGACAGGGTGGCCAATCAGCCCCAGCATTTT.

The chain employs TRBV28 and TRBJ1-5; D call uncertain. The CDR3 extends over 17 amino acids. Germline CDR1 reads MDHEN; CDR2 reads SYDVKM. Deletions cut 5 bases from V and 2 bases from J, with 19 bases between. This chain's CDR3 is CASSTPRGGGGNQPQHF. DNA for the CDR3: TGTGCCAGCAGTACCCCGAGAGGCGGTGGTGGCAATCAGCCCCAGCATTTT.

CDR3 DNA: TGTGCCAGCAGCTTCGCTAGCGGGGCTGGGTACGAGCAGTACTTC. Protein sequence: CASSFASGAGYEQYF. The rearrangement uses TRBV5-6 and TRBJ2-7; the match to TRBD2 covers 9 bases. Losses at the gene ends were 2 bases for V and 4 bases for J; bases not matched to a gene: 7. Germline CDR1 is SGHDT and CDR2 is YYEEEE. The CDR3 has 15 residues.